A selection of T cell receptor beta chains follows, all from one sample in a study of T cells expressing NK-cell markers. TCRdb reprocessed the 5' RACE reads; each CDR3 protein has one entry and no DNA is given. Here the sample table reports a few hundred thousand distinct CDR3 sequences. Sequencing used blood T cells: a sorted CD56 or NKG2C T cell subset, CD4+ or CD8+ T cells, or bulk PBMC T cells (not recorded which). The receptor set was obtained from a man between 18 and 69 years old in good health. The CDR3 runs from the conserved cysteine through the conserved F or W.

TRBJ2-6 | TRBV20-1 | CSVGTSGGSPSGANVLTF
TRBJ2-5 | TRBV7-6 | CASSPWTGLETQYF
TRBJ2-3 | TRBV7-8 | CASSLVDRGPVDTQYF
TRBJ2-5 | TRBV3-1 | CASGGTSGDETQYF
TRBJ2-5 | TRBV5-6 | CASSPISLGTRETQYF
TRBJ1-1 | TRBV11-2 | CASSLTAWGTEAFF
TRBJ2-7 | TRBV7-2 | CASSLVVLAGVYEQYF
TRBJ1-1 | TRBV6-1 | CASGGRAPTEAFF
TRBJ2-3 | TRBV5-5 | CAGGRTRTDTQYF
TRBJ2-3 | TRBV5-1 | CASSSGEDTQYF
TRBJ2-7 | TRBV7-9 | CASSSRTGRDEQYF
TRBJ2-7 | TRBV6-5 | CASSYSMESPSYEQYF
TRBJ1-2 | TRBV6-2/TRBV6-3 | CASSQTGQSSGGYTF
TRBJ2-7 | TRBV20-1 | CSARAPTGLDEQYF
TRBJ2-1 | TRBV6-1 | CASRPGQGGDEQFF
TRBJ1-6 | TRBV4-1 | CASSQVGDRAGSPLHF
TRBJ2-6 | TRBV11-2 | CASSNRTGANVLTF
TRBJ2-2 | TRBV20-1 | CSASRNGGGPGELFF
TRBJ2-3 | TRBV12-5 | CASGLVLSGLADTQYF
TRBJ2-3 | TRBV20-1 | CSASRQGWGTDTQYF
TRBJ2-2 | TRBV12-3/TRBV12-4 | CAGSGTSLAGELFF
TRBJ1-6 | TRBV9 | CASSGGTGGLRSPLHF